The subject of this entry is one TCR beta chain. This CDR3 contains 15 residues. V shed 4 bases and J 8 bases; nucleotides not matched to a gene: 12. Germline values: CDR1 SGHRS, CDR2 YFSETQ. As processed by the authors: Quantification of nucleated cells was approximated via reference gene primer amplification. The assay was immunoSEQ multiplex PCR, and TCRdb's table has in-frame clones only and misses some. V, J and clone size were drawn from that table, and D and trimming were deduced from the DNA. The sample lists around 140,000 clones, about 90% seen once, with 35% to 40% in the top ten. The data derive from a study of blood T cell repertoires in COVID-19. Study details: The United States, Italy and Spain supplied acute and convalescent COVID-19 samples. PBMCs, B-cell-depleted T cells, or T cells provided the cDNA or gDNA that made up the material.

This receptor was identified in a man in his fifties or sixties who had recovered from COVID-19. Sample: peripheral blood. This chain links TRBV5-1 with TRBJ2-1; 7 nucleotides match TRBD2. CDR3 in amino acids: CASSPGRPEVDEQFF. CDR3 nucleotide sequence: TGCGCCAGCAGCCCCGGGAGGCCCGAAGTCGATGAGCAGTTCTTC.